One and the same sample provided the 20 T cell receptor beta chains below, sequenced in a study of shared clonotypes between healthy human individuals. The repertoire was sequenced with immunoSEQ multiplex PCR; TCRdb's copy has only in-frame clones and lacks some. The repertoire holds a few million clones, just over 90% seen once, with roughly 0.15% in the top ten. Sequencing was done on a sample of naive CD4+ T cells sorted from blood. Subset given: CD45RA+ positively selected. Receptors were obtained from a young man in good health.

A single count supports this clone. The chain recombines TRBV7-9 with TRBJ1-2; D is undetermined. Between the trimmed V and J ends, which lost 5 bases and 8 bases, there was a span of 15 bases. CDR1 and CDR2 (germline): SEHNR, FQNEAQ (reference sequence). This CDR3 is built from 13 residues. The CDR3, as DNA: TGTGCCAGCAGCCCCGACGTACCGAGGGGCTACACCTTC. Amino acid sequence: CASSPDVPRGYTF.

The CDR3: CASSYARDRAPTEQYF. The CDR3 nucleotides are TGTGCCAGCAGCTACGCGCGGGACAGGGCGCCTACCGAGCAGTACTTC. The chain is built from TRBV5-4 and TRBJ2-7; 9 bases are a match to TRBD1. There are 16 residues in the CDR3. V dropped 3 bases and J dropped 6; count of bases not matched to a gene: 13. Germline V gene data show CDR1 as SGHNT and CDR2 as YYREEE (reference sequence).

The chain couples TRBV27 to TRBJ1-2; unclear D gene. The CDR3 is 13 amino acids. Trimming took off 7 bases at V and 6 bases at J, with 15 bases between the two ends. CDR1 and CDR2 (germline): MNHEY, SMNVEV (reference sequence). In DNA, the CDR3 is TGTGCCAGCACCAAGGGCGTACTGGATGGCTACACCTTC. It specifies CASTKGVLDGYTF.

Only one count was recorded for this clone. This chain connects TRBV19 to TRBJ2-5; maybe TRBD2 (7 bases). The CDR3 is 15 amino acids. Trimming removed 6 bases at V and 1 base at J, with 15 bases between. Germline V gives CDR1 LNHDA, CDR2 SQIVND (reference sequence). The DNA for the CDR3 is TGTGCCAGTAGAGGCTTTGGGGGGGCCCAAGAGACCCAGTACTTC. Translation: CASRGFGGAQETQYF.

The V gene is TRBV7-8, the J gene TRBJ1-2; D perhaps matches TRBD1 (5 bases). V lost 4 bases, J lost 6 bases, and 21 bases lay in between. Germline CDR1 reads SGHVS; CDR2 reads FQNEAQ. This CDR3 has 16 residues. CDR3 sequence: CASSSLLLGGGDGYTF. DNA for the CDR3: TGTGCCAGCAGCTCCCTTCTTCTGGGCGGAGGGGATGGCTACACCTTC.

The rearrangement uses TRBV30 and TRBJ2-7, with 7 bases lining up with TRBD1. The CDR3 extends over 13 amino acids. The trim removed 2 bases at V and 3 bases at J, leaving 4 bases unmatched. Germline V gives CDR1 GTSNPN, CDR2 SVGIG (reference sequence). This chain's CDR3 is CAWSRDRFYEQYF. CDR3 in DNA: TGTGCCTGGAGTCGGGACAGATTCTACGAGCAGTACTTC.

This chain joins TRBV11-2 and TRBJ2-7, with a tentative D call TRBD2 (6 bases). With 2 bases removed from V and 0 bases from J, the gap between germline ends came to 14 bases. CDR3 size: 16 residues. CDR1 SGHAT and CDR2 FQNNGV come from the germline V gene. In DNA, the CDR3 is TGTGCCAGCAGCTTAAGCCGGGACTCAAGCTCCTACGAGCAGTACTTC. It codes for CASSLSRDSSSYEQYF.

The rearrangement links TRBV7-8 to TRBJ1-4; D may be TRBD1 (6 bases). Trimming cost V 7 bases and J 1 base, with 10 bases left between them. CDR3 length equals 14 residues. Germline V gene data show CDR1 as SGHVS and CDR2 as FQNEAQ. The CDR3 nucleotides read TGTGCCAGCACTAGAGGGGGAACTAATGAAAAACTGTTTTTT. As protein: CASTRGGTNEKLFF.

The chain uses TRBV9 and TRBJ1-4; TRBD1 might be the D (5 bases). CDR1 and CDR2 (germline): SGDLS, YYNGEE. The germline V and J ends were trimmed by 7 bases and 7 bases, with 14 bases remaining between them. CDR3 size: 13 residues. This CDR3 reads CASGSGGGEKLFF. Here the CDR3 DNA reads TGTGCCAGCGGATCGGGGGGAGGTGAAAAACTGTTTTTT. Full variable domain (rest looked up from reference TRBV9 and TRBJ1-4): DSGVTQTPKHLITATGQRVTLRCSPRSGDLSVYWYQQSLDQGLQFLIQYYNGEERAKGNILERFSAQQFPDLHSELNLSSLELGDSALYFCASGSGGGEKLFFGSGTQLSVL.

The genes are TRBV19 and TRBJ2-5, with D hard to call. This CDR3 contains 13 residues. Trimming cost V 7 bases and J 1 base, with 10 bases left between them. Germline V gene sequence: CDR1 LNHDA, CDR2 SQIVND (reference sequence). CDR3 sequence: CASKNTLQETQYF. The CDR3 DNA is TGTGCCAGTAAAAACACTCTCCAAGAGACCCAGTACTTC. The variable domain in full, completed from reference TRBV19 and TRBJ2-5, reads DGGITQSPKYLFRKEGQNVTLSCEQNLNHDAMYWYRQDPGQGLRLIYYSQIVNDFQKGDIAEGYSVSREKKESFPLTVTSAQKNPTAFYLCASKNTLQETQYFGPGTRLLVL.

The gene calls are TRBV4-1 and TRBJ1-5; TRBD1 aligns across 7 bases. Looked up from germline, CDR1 is MGHRA and CDR2 is YSYEKL. V was pared by 0 bases and J by 5 bases, with 10 bases of the junction left unmatched. The CDR3 has 17 amino acids. Here the CDR3 DNA reads TGCGCCAGCAGCCAAGACCCCCCGACAGGGTTCCATCAGCCCCAGCATTTT. Amino acid sequence: CASSQDPPTGFHQPQHF.

V and J are TRBV2 and TRBJ2-7, with D tentatively TRBD2 (6 bases). CDR3 size: 15 residues. Per germline, CDR1 SNHLY and CDR2 FYNNEI. Trimming took 6 bases from V and 4 from J, leaving 19 bases between them. The chain's CDR3 is CASRDDSLGRYEQYF. The CDR3 nucleotides are TGTGCCAGCAGAGACGACAGCCTTGGGAGGTACGAGCAGTACTTC.

This chain connects TRBV19 to TRBJ1-5, with a possible D match to TRBD1 (6 bases). Trimming removed 6 bases at V and 7 bases at J, with 13 bases between. The CDR3 runs to 13 residues. Germline CDR1 and CDR2: LNHDA and SQIVND (reference sequence). The CDR3: CASRETGGQPQHF. The CDR3 nucleotides are TGTGCCAGTAGGGAGACAGGAGGGCAGCCCCAGCATTTT.

This chain uses TRBV7-8 with TRBJ2-1; 10 positions match TRBD2. The V and J ends lost 6 bases and 5 bases, in that order; junction bases with no gene match: 7. The CDR3 consists of 15 residues. Germline-derived CDR1 and CDR2 are SGHVS and FQNEAQ. In DNA, the CDR3 is TGTGCCAGCAGTCTAGCGGGAGCACTTCACAATGAGCAGTTCTTC. Its translation is CASSLAGALHNEQFF.

The V call is TRBV10-3, the J call TRBJ1-4; a weak D match, TRBD1 (5 bases). V was shortened by 2 bases and J by 0 bases, with 13 bases between the two germline ends. This CDR3 is built from 17 residues. From germline, CDR1 is ENHRY and CDR2 SYGVKD. This CDR3 is CAISETAGPTTNEKLFF. CDR3 coding DNA: TGTGCCATCAGTGAGACAGCAGGGCCTACAACTAATGAAAAACTGTTTTTT.

The chain carries TRBV11-3 and TRBJ2-1; 12 bases fit TRBD2. The CDR3 runs to 15 residues. The junction had 5 bases not matched to a gene; V was cut back by 1 base and J by 10 bases. From germline, CDR1 is SGHNT and CDR2 YENEEA. The CDR3 here is CASSLASGGAREQFF. The CDR3 DNA reads TGTGCCAGCAGCTTAGCTAGCGGGGGGGCCAGGGAGCAGTTCTTC.

The V and J genes are TRBV19 and TRBJ1-1, with D uncertain. From germline, CDR1 is LNHDA and CDR2 SQIVND (reference sequence). V was pared by 7 bases and J by 3 bases, with 18 bases between. The CDR3 is made up of 15 amino acids. The CDR3 region has the DNA TGTGCCAGTACCCGACTTAGGAGGGCTGACACTGAAGCTTTCTTT. Protein: CASTRLRRADTEAFF.

On this clone: The same CDR3 can be traced to other DNA sequences in this sample. The rearrangement uses TRBV7-9 and TRBJ2-3, with D tentatively TRBD1 or TRBD2 (7 bases each). The ends were cut back, 5 bases at V and 2 bases at J, with 14 bases in the middle. The CDR3 runs 15 residues. CDR1 SEHNR and CDR2 FQNEAQ come from the germline V gene (reference sequence). CDR3 DNA sequence: TGTGCCAGCAGCCTTTCAGGGGGGGCCACAGATACGCAGTATTTT. Its translation: CASSLSGGATDTQYF.

The rearrangement links TRBV27 to TRBJ2-7, with 9 bases fitting TRBD2. The trim removed 0 bases at V and 3 bases at J, leaving 6 bases unmatched. Per germline, CDR1 MNHEY and CDR2 SMNVEV (reference sequence). The CDR3 covers 16 residues. The CDR3 loop is CASSLSVLAGNYEQYF. The CDR3 DNA reads as TGTGCCAGCAGTTTATCTGTCCTAGCGGGGAACTACGAGCAGTACTTC.

To note about this clone: Other DNA sequences in the sample encode the same CDR3. The rearrangement links TRBV11-1 to TRBJ2-4, with 8 bases identical to TRBD1. The CDR3 spans 13 residues. Germline-derived CDR1 and CDR2 are SGHAT and FQDESV (reference sequence). After removal of 6 bases from V and 6 bases from J, the junction contained 4 bases not matched to a gene. CDR3 sequence: CASSSDRGNIQYF. The CDR3 DNA sequence: TGTGCCAGCAGTTCTGACAGGGGAAACATTCAGTACTTC.